These T cell receptor beta chains were read from a single sample in a study of cytomegalovirus exposure and HLA in healthy donors. Sequencing used immunoSEQ multiplex PCR; TCRdb keeps in-frame clones, though not all of them. The table lists more than 150,000 clones, around three quarters of them singletons. The sequenced material came from PBMCs. The origin of the receptors is a man in his forties in good health and CMV-seronegative. Each CDR3 is given with its conserved first and last residue. Each record gives: CDR3 length, V gene, J gene, clone size, D gene, CDR3 protein, CDR3 DNA. A D gene is named only where the DNA matches it firmly. Where a row states a size, it is once, few, many or the class of an expanded clone; other rows omit it.

13,TRBV5-6,TRBJ2-4,.,.,CASSRTALNSQYF,TGTGCCAGCAGCCGGACAGCCCTAAACAGTCAGTACTTC
16,TRBV7-3,TRBJ2-2,.,.,CASSDQHPPGAGELFF,TGTGCCAGCAGCGACCAGCATCCCCCGGGGGCCGGGGAGCTGTTTTTT
14,TRBV15,TRBJ2-2,.,.,CATSNTGGSGELFF,TGTGCCACCAGCAACACAGGAGGGTCCGGGGAGCTGTTTTTT
15,TRBV7-9,TRBJ1-2,.,TRBD1,CSSSRTRGPKDGYTF,TGTTCCAGCAGCCGTACTAGGGGGCCTAAGGATGGCTACACCTTC
16,TRBV5-1,TRBJ1-1,once,.,CAGSLDLPGRSTEAFF,TGCGCCGGCAGCTTGGATCTACCGGGTAGAAGCACTGAAGCTTTCTTT
14,TRBV6-4,TRBJ2-1,.,.,CASSPGTSYNEQFF,TGTGCCAGCAGCCCCGGGACAAGCTACAATGAGCAGTTCTTC
12,TRBV18,TRBJ2-1,.,.,CASSPEDNEQFF,TGTGCCAGCTCACCAGAGGACAATGAGCAGTTCTTC
13,TRBV18,TRBJ2-7,.,TRBD1,CASSPWDRYEQYF,TGTGCCAGCTCACCCTGGGACAGATACGAGCAGTACTTC
13,TRBV19,TRBJ1-5,.,TRBD1,CASSGTGDQPQHF,TGTGCCAGTAGTGGGACAGGGGATCAGCCCCAGCATTTT
16,TRBV27,TRBJ2-1,few,TRBD1,CASKIGQAIRYNEQFF,TGTGCCAGCAAGATCGGACAGGCGATCCGCTACAATGAGCAGTTCTTC
17,TRBV19,TRBJ1-1,.,.,CASSKVNSGAGDTEAFF,TGTGCCAGTAGTAAAGTTAATTCTGGGGCGGGGGACACTGAAGCTTTCTTT